This passage covers 18 T cell receptor beta chains from one sample sequenced in a study of cytomegalovirus exposure and HLA in healthy donors. PCR involved 60 Vbeta and 13 Jbeta primers. The method was immunoSEQ multiplex PCR; TCRdb's version includes in-frame clones alone and lacks a portion of them. In the table there are approximately 140,000 clones, almost 85% of which are singletons. The sequenced sample consisted of PBMCs. All receptors come from a young man in good health and CMV-seropositive.

J is TRBJ2-3 and V is TRBV28; weak D call: TRBD2 (6 bases). CDR1 is MDHEN and CDR2 is SYDVKM in the germline V gene. V lost 1 base, J lost 2 bases, and 13 bases lay in between. The CDR3 loop spans 16 amino acids. The CDR3 DNA reads TGTGCCAGCAGTTTATTGCGGGGTGGAACCACAGATACGCAGTATTTT. This gives the protein CASSLLRGGTTDTQYF.

This chain joins TRBV9 and TRBJ1-5; the D gene is possibly TRBD1 (5 bases). With 3 bases removed from V and 4 bases from J, the gap between germline ends came to 11 bases. The CDR3 covers 14 residues. In germline, CDR1 is SGDLS, CDR2 YYNGEE. CDR3 residues: CASSDGTLNQPQHF. The CDR3 DNA is TGTGCCAGCAGCGATGGGACTTTAAATCAGCCCCAGCATTTT.

This rearrangement joins TRBV19 to TRBJ1-1; the D gene is possibly TRBD1 (6 bases). Germline V gene lookup returns CDR1 LNHDA and CDR2 SQIVND (reference sequence). The CDR3 covers 15 residues. The V and J ends lost 1 base and 0 bases respectively, with 9 bases between them. The CDR3 spells CASSIVQGVNTEAFF. In DNA form, the CDR3 reads TGTGCCAGTAGTATAGTACAGGGTGTGAACACTGAAGCTTTCTTT.

Written as DNA, the CDR3 is TGTGCCAGCAGCTTAGCAAGCGGGAAGGCAGATACGCAGTATTTT. The encoded protein is CASSLASGKADTQYF. The chain carries TRBV7-2 and TRBJ2-3, with 7 nucleotides matching TRBD2. There are 15 residues in the CDR3. The trim removed 0 bases at V and 4 bases at J, leaving 4 bases unmatched. CDR1 SGHTA and CDR2 FQGNSA come from the germline V gene.

V is TRBV7-9 and J is TRBJ1-2, with no clear D. Trimming stripped 1 base from V and 4 bases from J, with 7 bases between. CDR3 length: 13 residues. Germline V gene data show CDR1 as SEHNR and CDR2 as FQNEAQ (reference sequence). The CDR3 nucleotides read TGTGCCAGCAGCTTAGTTGGGAGCTATGGCTACACCTTC. Amino acids: CASSLVGSYGYTF. Full variable domain (remainder filled in from reference TRBV7-9 and TRBJ1-2): DTGVSQNPRHKITKRGQNVTFRCDPISEHNRLYWYRQTLGQGPEFLTYFQNEAQLEKSRLLSDRFSAERPKGSFSTLEIQRTEQGDSAMYLCASSLVGSYGYTFGSGTRLTVV.

This chain's CDR3 is CASSKQGASYEQYF. CDR3 bases: TGTGCCAGTAGTAAACAGGGGGCGTCCTACGAGCAGTACTTC. J is TRBJ2-7 and V is TRBV19, with 9 bases aligning to TRBD1. Germline values: CDR1 LNHDA, CDR2 SQIVND (reference sequence). The CDR3 spans 14 residues. V was clipped by 4 bases and J by 1 base; unmatched bases: 2.

This chain links TRBV7-9 with TRBJ2-1; 7 positions agree with TRBD2. Germline CDR1 reads SEHNR; CDR2 reads FQNEAQ (reference sequence). The CDR3 loop spans 14 amino acids. The V and J ends lost 4 bases and 7 bases, in that order; junction bases with no gene match: 7. CDR3 sequence reads: CASSSTSPLNEQFF. Written as DNA, the CDR3 is TGTGCCAGCAGCTCGACTAGCCCCCTGAATGAGCAGTTCTTC. The full variable domain, its missing parts supplied by reference TRBV7-9 and TRBJ2-1, is DTGVSQNPRHKITKRGQNVTFRCDPISEHNRLYWYRQTLGQGPEFLTYFQNEAQLEKSRLLSDRFSAERPKGSFSTLEIQRTEQGDSAMYLCASSSTSPLNEQFFGPGTRLTVL.

The V and J genes are TRBV13 and TRBJ2-7; the D is unclear. The CDR3 loop spans 15 amino acids. Germline CDR1 and CDR2: PRHDT and FYEKMQ (reference sequence). V lost 8 bases, J lost 0 bases, and 17 bases lay in between. CDR3 sequence (DNA): TGTGCCAGCGGCTCCCCTGTTCTGAGCTCCTACGAGCAGTACTTC. It specifies CASGSPVLSSYEQYF.

This clone was seen a handful of times. CDR3 nucleotide sequence: TGTGCCAGCAGTGGAGCGACAGGGGCTACCTACGAGCAGTACTTC. This sequence encodes CASSGATGATYEQYF. V and J are TRBV6-1 and TRBJ2-5; 8 bases fit TRBD1. The end of the DNA is better explained by TRBJ2-7, so the J call may be wrong. Germline CDR1 reads MNHNS; CDR2 reads SASEGT. This CDR3 has 15 amino acids.

The gene calls are TRBV4-1 and TRBJ2-3; 13 nucleotides align to TRBD2. J lost 4 bases, V lost 8 bases, and 3 bases had no gene match. Germline V gene sequence: CDR1 MGHRA, CDR2 YSYEKL. There are 14 residues in the CDR3. CDR3 residues: CASGLAGDPDTQYF. The CDR3 bases are TGCGCCAGCGGACTAGCGGGAGATCCAGATACGCAGTATTTT.

In this sample, this clone turned up a few times. The chain is built from TRBV4-1 and TRBJ1-5, with TRBD1 matching over 8 bases. The CDR3 is made up of 17 amino acids. Germline-derived CDR1 and CDR2 are MGHRA and YSYEKL. V lost 0 bases, J lost 7 bases, and 11 bases stayed unmatched. CDR3 region: CASSQDRGRGLQQPQHF. The CDR3 DNA reads TGCGCCAGCAGCCAAGATCGGGGCAGGGGGCTGCAGCAGCCCCAGCATTTT.

The genes are TRBV19 and TRBJ2-3; D ambiguous. There are 12 residues in the CDR3. Between the trimmed V and J ends, which lost 6 bases and 5 bases, there was a span of 9 bases. Germline values: CDR1 LNHDA, CDR2 SQIVND (reference sequence). The CDR3 DNA is TGTGCCAGTAGCGAGGATCTAGATACGCAGTATTTT. Its protein product is CASSEDLDTQYF.

The CDR3 bases are TGTGCCAGCAGCCAAGTTACAGGGGGACCCTACGAGCAGTACTTC. Protein product: CASSQVTGGPYEQYF. The V and J genes are TRBV14 and TRBJ2-7; 8 bases line up with TRBD1. The CDR3 loop spans 15 amino acids. The trim removed 1 base at V and 2 bases at J, leaving 4 bases unmatched. Looked up from germline, CDR1 is SGHDN and CDR2 is FVKESK.

The V and J genes are TRBV5-1 and TRBJ1-2; 11 bases match TRBD1. Germline V gene lookup returns CDR1 SGHRS and CDR2 YFSETQ. V shed 4 bases and J 4 bases; nucleotides not matched to a gene: 6. The CDR3 is made up of 15 amino acids. The CDR3 is CASSPDRGRVYGYTF. The CDR3 DNA reads TGCGCCAGCAGCCCGGACAGGGGGCGCGTCTATGGCTACACCTTC.

The chain uses TRBV19 and TRBJ2-7; 10 bases align to TRBD2. V gave up 1 base and J gave up 7 bases; unmatched junction bases: 10. The CDR3 is 16 amino acids. The germline CDR1 and CDR2 sequences are LNHDA and SQIVND (reference sequence). The CDR3, as DNA: TGTGCCAGTAGTATAGGGGGGGCTAGCGGGAGAGATGAGCAGTACTTC. It codes for CASSIGGASGRDEQYF.

This rearrangement joins TRBV28 to TRBJ1-1; no firm D call. There are 12 residues in the CDR3. Germline CDR1 is MDHEN and CDR2 is SYDVKM. Trimming took 6 bases from V and 3 from J, leaving 8 bases between them. Written as DNA, the CDR3 is TGTGCCAGCAGACAAATGGACACTGAAGCTTTCTTT. Translating it yields CASRQMDTEAFF.

The chain employs TRBV30 and TRBJ2-1; 10 bases fit TRBD2. The CDR3 length is 17 residues. The J segment lost 6 bases and the V segment lost 2 bases, leaving 13 bases of the junction unmatched. Per germline, CDR1 GTSNPN and CDR2 SVGIG (reference sequence). CDR3 bases: TGTGCCTGGAGTAAGCCCCTAGCGGGAGATCAGGGCAATGAGCAGTTCTTC. Protein sequence: CAWSKPLAGDQGNEQFF.

The chain links TRBV28 to TRBJ1-1, with TRBD1 as a possible D gene (5 bases). CDR1 and CDR2 (germline): MDHEN, SYDVKM. Trimming took 3 bases from V and 2 from J, leaving 10 bases between them. The CDR3 is made up of 14 amino acids. CDR3: CASSFATANTEAFF. The CDR3 bases are TGTGCCAGCAGTTTCGCGACAGCCAACACTGAAGCTTTCTTT. The complete variable domain, with remaining parts taken from reference TRBV28 and TRBJ1-1, reads DVKVTQSSRYLVKRTGEKVFLECVQDMDHENMFWYRQDPGLGLRLIYFSYDVKMKEKGDIPEGYSVSREKKERFSLILESASTNQTSMYLCASSFATANTEAFFGQGTRLTVV.